Presented here are 31 T cell receptor beta chains from one specimen sequenced in a study of cytomegalovirus exposure and HLA in healthy donors listed by TCRdb under 2017. The library was generated by the immunoSEQ multiplex PCR assay. A mixture of 60 forward primers for TCR Vbeta segments and 13 reverse primers for TCR Jbeta segments was used in the multiplex PCR. Sourced from immuneACCESS, this table was stored by TCRdb with only in-frame sequences that have V and J called. A share of the clones is absent; for the studies checked, an unresolved V gene accounts for under half, and the remainder has no known explanation. Here the sample has 200,000 to 250,000 clones; approximately 78% occur a single time. The leading ten clones occupy about 2.6% of the sample. The sample comprised PBMCs. The receptor set was obtained from a woman in her 40s in good health and CMV-seronegative.

V and J are TRBV5-1 and TRBJ2-1; 7 nucleotides align to TRBD2. The CDR3 is made up of 13 amino acids. Germline V gene sequence: CDR1 SGHRS, CDR2 YFSETQ. The V gene end was trimmed by 4 bases and the J gene end by 9 bases; junction bases not matched to a gene: 7. The CDR3 protein is CASSPAGEGEQFF. DNA of the CDR3: TGCGCCAGCAGCCCCGCGGGGGAGGGTGAGCAGTTCTTC.

The chain recombines TRBV5-1 with TRBJ2-3, with 9 bases that match TRBD2. The CDR3 consists of 16 residues. The germline V gene has CDR1 SGHRS and CDR2 YFSETQ. Trimming took 3 bases from V and 2 from J; bases not matched to a gene: 7. The CDR3 loop is CASSSLASGDTDTQYF. The CDR3 bases are TGCGCCAGCAGCTCCCTGGCTAGCGGGGACACAGATACGCAGTATTTT. Supplemented by reference TRBV5-1 and TRBJ2-3, the full variable domain reads KAGVTQTPRYLIKTRGQQVTLSCSPISGHRSVSWYQQTPGQGLQFLFEYFSETQRNKGNFPGRFSGRQFSNSRSEMNVSTLELGDSALYLCASSSLASGDTDTQYFGPGTRLTVL.

V gene TRBV10-3 combines with J gene TRBJ2-5, with 11 bases lining up with TRBD1. The V gene's germline CDR1 is ENHRY and CDR2 SYGVKD. Unmatched junction bases numbered 3, after V lost 2 bases and J lost 7 bases. This CDR3 region has 14 residues. CDR3 coding DNA: TGTGCCATCAGTGAGGGGGGACAGGGGGGGACCCAGTACTTC. Its protein product is CAISEGGQGGTQYF.

This clone appeared a few times. The chain uses TRBV6-5 and TRBJ1-2; D may be TRBD1 (6 bases). There are 14 residues in the CDR3. The germline V and J ends were trimmed by 6 bases and 3 bases, with 14 bases remaining between them. CDR1 MNHEY and CDR2 SVGAGI come from the germline V gene. The chain's CDR3 is CASSRGQFDYGYTF. CDR3 nucleotides: TGTGCCAGCAGCCGTGGACAGTTTGACTATGGCTACACCTTC.

J is TRBJ2-2 and V is TRBV28; 9 bases agree with TRBD2. Losses at the gene ends were 3 bases for V and 6 bases for J; bases not matched to a gene: 14. The CDR3 consists of 18 residues. The V gene's germline CDR1 is MDHEN and CDR2 SYDVKM. DNA of the CDR3: TGTGCCAGCAGTTTCCCGGGACTAGCCGCAAAGGGGTCCGGGGAGCTGTTTTTT. It specifies CASSFPGLAAKGSGELFF.

V is TRBV29-1 and J is TRBJ1-5, with D tentatively TRBD1 (6 bases). Trimming took off 4 bases at V and 4 bases at J, with 8 bases between the two ends. Germline V gene data show CDR1 as SQVTM and CDR2 as ANQGSEA. CDR3 size: 12 residues. The CDR3 nucleotides are TGCAGCGTTGGGACAGCAAATCAGCCCCAGCATTTT. Translating gives CSVGTANQPQHF.

The V call is TRBV28, the J call TRBJ1-2; D unclear. Germline V gene sequence: CDR1 MDHEN, CDR2 SYDVKM. Deletions cut 6 bases from V and 4 bases from J, with 15 bases between. The CDR3 is made up of 14 amino acids. The CDR3 DNA is TGTGCCAGCAGCTCCGCGGGCCCGGTCTATGGCTACACCTTC. It specifies CASSSAGPVYGYTF.

The table lists this clone with a few counts. V gene TRBV18 combines with J gene TRBJ2-7; D gene uncertain. Trimming took off 0 bases at V and 4 bases at J, with 13 bases between the two ends. The germline CDR1 and CDR2 sequences are KGHSH and LQKENI. This CDR3 spans 15 amino acids. The CDR3 sequence is CASSPPYPSGYEQYF. DNA for the CDR3: TGTGCCAGCTCACCACCGTACCCATCCGGGTACGAGCAGTACTTC. The whole variable domain, filled in from reference TRBV18 and TRBJ2-7, reads NAGVMQNPRHLVRRRGQEARLRCSPMKGHSHVYWYRQLPEEGLKFMVYLQKENIIDESGMPKERFSAEFPKEGPSILRIQQVVRGDSAAYFCASSPPYPSGYEQYFGPGTRLTVT.

This clone was observed once. The J gene is TRBJ2-7, the V gene TRBV28, with 7 bases that match TRBD2. This CDR3 is built from 15 residues. Germline CDR1 MDHEN, CDR2 SYDVKM. V lost 5 bases and J lost 2; bases outside the gene matches: 9. The DNA of the CDR3 is TGTGCCAGCAGTACGAAGGTCGGGGGGACCTACGAGCAGTACTTC. It codes for CASSTKVGGTYEQYF.

V gene TRBV5-1 combines with J gene TRBJ1-1; 7 nucleotides line up with TRBD1. This CDR3 spans 14 amino acids. CDR1 is SGHRS, CDR2 YFSETQ, per germline. Trimming at V came to 4 bases and at J to 1 base, leaving 4 bases not matched to a gene. The DNA for the CDR3 is TGCGCCAGCAGCCAATACAGGGGGAACACTGAAGCTTTCTTT. It yields the protein CASSQYRGNTEAFF.

The chain links TRBV7-8 to TRBJ1-1, with D hard to call. This CDR3 comprises 13 residues. The germline V gene has CDR1 SGHVS and CDR2 FQNEAQ. V was trimmed by 3 bases and J by 1 base, leaving 6 bases between them. In DNA form, the CDR3 reads TGTGCCAGCAGCTTCCAGGAGAACACTGAAGCTTTCTTT. It codes for CASSFQENTEAFF. The full variable domain, in which reference TRBV7-8 and TRBJ1-1 provide the parts outside the CDR3, is GAGVSQSPRYKVAKRGQDVALRCDPISGHVSLFWYQQALGQGPEFLTYFQNEAQLDKSGLPSDRFFAERPEGSVSTLKIQRTQQEDSAVYLCASSFQENTEAFFGQGTRLTVV.

The V and J genes are TRBV2 and TRBJ2-3; weak D call: TRBD2 (5 bases). This CDR3 spans 13 amino acids. Trimming cost V 7 bases and J 6 bases, with 14 bases left between them. CDR1 SNHLY and CDR2 FYNNEI come from the germline V gene. The CDR3 reads CASTLVFTDTQYF. The CDR3, as DNA: TGTGCCAGCACACTAGTTTTCACGGATACGCAGTATTTT.

CDR3 bases: TGCAGCGTTGAATGGCTCCAACCGGGGTGCAATGAGCAGTTCTTC. Its protein product is CSVEWLQPGCNEQFF. J is TRBJ2-1 and V is TRBV29-1; the D gene is possibly TRBD2 (5 bases). The germline V and J ends were trimmed by 2 bases and 6 bases, with 17 bases remaining between them. The CDR3 contains 15 residues. Per germline, CDR1 SQVTM and CDR2 ANQGSEA.

In its sample, this clone was seen a few times. J is TRBJ1-2 and V is TRBV27; D gene ambiguous. V lost 2 bases and J 6 bases, leaving 19 bases between the germline ends. This CDR3 comprises 16 residues. Germline V gives CDR1 MNHEY, CDR2 SMNVEV (reference sequence). The CDR3 loop reads CASSLKGLGRRDGYTF. CDR3 DNA sequence: TGTGCCAGCAGTTTAAAAGGGTTAGGGAGAAGAGATGGCTACACCTTC.

This sequence joins TRBV7-2 and TRBJ1-6; unclear D gene. Germline-derived CDR1 and CDR2 are SGHTA and FQGNSA. V was cut by 5 bases and J by 10 bases, with 9 bases left in between. This CDR3 region has 12 residues. CDR3 DNA: TGTGCCAGCAGCCCTCTCGGGTCACCCCTCCACTTT. This encodes CASSPLGSPLHF.

The rearrangement links TRBV29-1 to TRBJ2-6; a weak D match, TRBD1 (6 bases). CDR3 length: 14 residues. V was trimmed by 2 bases and J by 4 bases, leaving 9 bases between them. Per germline, CDR1 SQVTM and CDR2 ANQGSEA. As DNA, the CDR3 is TGCAGCGTTGAAACAGGGACGGGGGCCAACGTCCTGACTTTC. It encodes CSVETGTGANVLTF.

This clone has only one observation. The chain joins TRBV7-2 to TRBJ1-1; D gene unclear. V dropped 3 bases and J dropped 0 bases, with 11 bases sitting between them. CDR3 length: 15 amino acids. Germline V gene sequence: CDR1 SGHTA, CDR2 FQGNSA. CDR3 sequence (DNA): TGTGCCAGCAGCTTTTCACGCAACTTGAACACTGAAGCTTTCTTT. It encodes CASSFSRNLNTEAFF.

The chain links TRBV27 to TRBJ2-7, with D possibly TRBD1 on 5 matching bases. The CDR3 is 13 amino acids. The V end lost 4 bases, the J end lost 1 base, and 8 bases lay between the germline ends. The germline V gene encodes CDR1 MNHEY and CDR2 SMNVEV (reference sequence). The CDR3 DNA sequence: TGTGCCAGCAGTTCCCCAGGGTCCTACGAGCAGTACTTC. As protein: CASSSPGSYEQYF.

The J gene is TRBJ2-7, the V gene TRBV5-1; 10 bases agree with TRBD2. The length of the CDR3 is 16 residues. The V and J ends lost 4 bases and 6 bases, in that order; junction bases with no gene match: 13. Germline V lookup: CDR1 SGHRS, CDR2 YFSETQ. The CDR3 loop is CASSLTSGSPLAEQYF. The CDR3 DNA is TGCGCCAGCAGCCTGACTAGCGGGTCCCCTCTTGCCGAGCAGTACTTC. The full variable domain, completed using reference TRBV5-1 and TRBJ2-7, is KAGVTQTPRYLIKTRGQQVTLSCSPISGHRSVSWYQQTPGQGLQFLFEYFSETQRNKGNFPGRFSGRQFSNSRSEMNVSTLELGDSALYLCASSLTSGSPLAEQYFGPGTRLTVT.

V and J are TRBV30 and TRBJ1-5, with 10 nucleotides matching TRBD1. In germline, CDR1 is GTSNPN, CDR2 SVGIG (reference sequence). The CDR3 loop spans 13 amino acids. With V trimmed by 4 bases and J by 5 bases, 2 bases remained unmatched. CDR3 nucleotide sequence: TGTGCCTGGAAGGGGACAGGGGATCAGCCCCAGCATTTT. This encodes CAWKGTGDQPQHF.

As regards this clone: Other DNA sequences in the sample encode the same CDR3. This sequence joins TRBV25-1 and TRBJ1-5; possible D gene TRBD1, 6 bases. CDR1 and CDR2 from the germline V gene are MGHDK and SYGVNS. V was trimmed by 3 bases and J by 0 bases, leaving 6 bases between them. This CDR3 contains 14 residues. This CDR3 reads CASSEDSSNQPQHF. In DNA, the CDR3 is TGTGCCAGCAGTGAGGACAGTAGCAATCAGCCCCAGCATTTT.

The chain recombines TRBV21-1 with TRBJ2-2; TRBD2 is the table's D call, not checked against the DNA. TRBV21-1 is noted as a pseudogene. The CDR3 loop spans 18 amino acids. The CDR3 DNA follows: TGTGCCAGCAGCAAAGTGGAGGGCGGGAGGGCCGGCACCGGGGAGCTGTTTTTT. Translating gives CASSKVEGGRAGTGELFF.

The V and J genes are TRBV30 and TRBJ1-2; D may be TRBD1 (5 bases). V lost 2 bases and J 5 bases, leaving 12 bases between the germline ends. CDR1 is GTSNPN and CDR2 is SVGIG in the germline V gene (reference sequence). CDR3 length equals 13 residues. CDR3: CAWSKGFRYGYTF. In nucleotides, the CDR3 is TGTGCCTGGAGTAAGGGGTTTCGGTATGGCTACACCTTC.

V and J are TRBV20-1 and TRBJ2-4; D is possibly TRBD2 (6 bases). CDR1 is DFQATT, CDR2 SNEGSKA, per germline (reference sequence). The V end was cut by 3 bases, the J end by 6 bases, with 6 bases between. The CDR3 sequence is 11 residues long. The CDR3 DNA is TGCAGTGCTAGCGGGAGAAACATTCAGTACTTC. Translated: CSASGRNIQYF.

The chain employs TRBV5-1 and TRBJ2-4, with TRBD1 matching 7 bases. This CDR3 is 14 amino acids long. Germline V gives CDR1 SGHRS, CDR2 YFSETQ. The V and J ends lost 4 bases and 8 bases, in that order; junction bases with no gene match: 9. The CDR3 nucleotides are TGCGCCAGCAGCCGTGTAGGGGGCGCGGACATTCAGTACTTC. Amino acids: CASSRVGGADIQYF.

The J gene is TRBJ2-7, the V gene TRBV5-1; TRBD1 matches at 8 bases. CDR1 and CDR2 (germline): SGHRS, YFSETQ. The J segment lost 5 bases and the V segment lost 4 bases, leaving 8 bases of the junction unmatched. CDR3 length: 14 amino acids. The CDR3 coding sequence is TGCGCCAGCAGCCCCGGGACAGGCACCCACGAGCAGTACTTC. This translates into CASSPGTGTHEQYF.

The chain couples TRBV6-1 to TRBJ1-2; 7 bases map to TRBD1. The V and J ends lost 6 bases and 3 bases, in that order; junction bases with no gene match: 4. CDR1 and CDR2 from the germline V gene are MNHNS and SASEGT. The CDR3 is 13 amino acids. Here the CDR3 DNA reads TGTGCCAGCAGATCTCAGGGGGACTATGGCTACACCTTC. Encoded protein: CASRSQGDYGYTF.

The rearrangement uses TRBV9 and TRBJ2-1; the match to TRBD2 covers 9 bases. The CDR3 contains 15 residues. Germline trimming cut 0 bases from V and 4 bases from J; bases unmatched to any gene: 2. Germline values: CDR1 SGDLS, CDR2 YYNGEE. CDR3 DNA: TGTGCCAGCAGCGTAGAGACTAGCGGTTACAATGAGCAGTTCTTC. Amino acids: CASSVETSGYNEQFF.

The genes are TRBV2 and TRBJ2-1; tentative D call: TRBD2 (6 bases). Germline V gene sequence: CDR1 SNHLY, CDR2 FYNNEI. This CDR3 comprises 16 residues. The germline V and J ends were trimmed by 7 bases and 0 bases, with 16 bases remaining between them. As DNA, the CDR3 is TGTGCCAGCAATCTGGACGGGAGCAGCTCCTACAATGAGCAGTTCTTC. As protein: CASNLDGSSSYNEQFF.

This clone was counted once. The genes are TRBV13 and TRBJ2-7; 9 bases map to TRBD2. Losses at the gene ends were 2 bases for V and 5 bases for J; bases not matched to a gene: 7. CDR3 length: 15 amino acids. Germline V gene lookup returns CDR1 PRHDT and CDR2 FYEKMQ (reference sequence). CDR3 region: CASSLWGGRANEQYF. CDR3 bases: TGTGCCAGCAGCTTATGGGGCGGGAGGGCCAACGAGCAGTACTTC.

This clone has just a few counts. The chain joins TRBV7-3 to TRBJ2-7, with D maybe TRBD1 (6 bases). The CDR3 runs to 15 residues. Per the germline V gene, CDR1 is SGHTA and CDR2 is FQGTGA. Deletions cut 5 bases from V and 1 base from J, with 15 bases between. The CDR3 bases are TGTGCCAGCAGCCAGGGGACGGGATCATCCTACGAGCAGTACTTC. This gives the protein CASSQGTGSSYEQYF.